This entry describes one TCR beta chain. Many counts were recorded for this clonotype. The antigen it recognizes is unknown. The input lacks base qualities; no much larger clone sits a single base away. This sample stems from a study of Graves' ophthalmopathy and Graves' hyperthyroidism (dated by TCRdb to between 2018 and 2020). Some background on the complete study: Hyperthyroidism was defined as stable when no progression to ophthalmopathy occurred within 18 months of follow-up. The study used TCR beta repertoire signatures to distinguish Graves' ophthalmopathy from Graves' hyperthyroidism and to predict progression to ophthalmopathy. In total, around 130 blood samples were TCR-sequenced: 40 to 45 ophthalmopathy, roughly 80 hyperthyroidism and approximately 17 hyperthyroidism-to-ophthalmopathy patients. To explore V-J signatures that distinguish ophthalmopathy from hyperthyroidism, a discovery set of 100 patients was enrolled, made up of some 41 with ophthalmopathy and 55 to 65 with stable hyperthyroidism. The independent validation cohort included approximately 19 hyperthyroidism patients plus 17 patients who later progressed from hyperthyroidism to ophthalmopathy. In roughly 6 hyperthyroidism patients, T-cell repertoires of thyroid tissue and blood were compared. Following sampling, methimazole starting at 30 mg daily was administered to hyperthyroidism patients, and high-dose intravenous methylprednisolone was administered to ophthalmopathy patients. The study at large found these results: Most expanded thyroid clonotypes with a frequency above 0.001 also appeared in blood, which suggests that blood repertoires may reflect the immune response in the thyroid. In cross-validation, the 13-signature model distinguished ophthalmopathy from stable hyperthyroidism with nearly 90% sensitivity and approximately 81% specificity, while in the test set the corresponding values were approximately 79% and 70%. No statistical method was used to predetermine the sample size, and group allocation was not hidden from the investigators. In validation, the model predicted ophthalmopathy progression with about 70% sensitivity and roughly 72% specificity; some twelve predicted patients were CT-confirmed with GO in a median of about 6.2 months.

For repertoire sequencing, the TCR beta CDR3 regions were amplified from RNA transcripts. A first-round RT-PCR used HTBI primers with the Qiagen OneStep RT-PCR kit, followed by a second-round multiplex PCR, size selection and purification. Libraries were sequenced paired-end with 100 bp reads on an Illumina HiSeq2000. Regarding the original processing steps: Reads were processed with SOAPnuke, discarding reads with adapters, uncalled bases, mean Phred below 15, or no exact constant-primer or identifier match. High-quality paired reads were merged with COPE v1.2.5. Unique nucleotide sequences were defined as clonotypes and aligned to IMGT TRB V, D and J references using MiTCR v1.1. Only V-J combinations with frequency above 0.0001 were analysed, covering approximately 99% of repertoires. A TCR clonal expansion and chaos score per V-J combination was defined as the ratio of F50 clonal expansion to chaos observed in the TCRdist matrix. Welch's t-statistics and random forest were used to reduce features to about a dozen V-J combinations, which were fed into a naive Bayes classifier. The Morisita-Horn index was used to measure how similar the thyroid and blood repertoires were. TCRdb reworked the public reads: Q25 trimming with fastp, MiXCR clone assembly, productive beta chains retained. CDR3 protein duplicates are merged, each entry listing the most common genes and DNA. The V and J calls and clone size come from TCRdb's table, not from the authors' own analysis. Recorded for this sample are about 1.1 million distinct CDR3 sequences; roughly two fifths of them occurred a single time. The ten largest clones take up approximately 12% of the sample.

According to the germline V gene, CDR1 reads SGHRS and CDR2 reads YFSETQ. Including cysteine and phenylalanine, the CDR3 has 15 amino acids. Of all the DNA, just the CDR3 is kept, 45 bases in frame from base 1. The V end loses 4 bases and the J end loses 0 bases, and a stretch of 13 bases separates them. The hyperthyroidism patients were 18 to 65 years old and newly diagnosed, with a disease duration of less than 2 months. Patients with other autoimmune diseases, uncontrolled infections, pregnancy or lactation were excluded from the study. Clinical symptoms, serum thyroxine, TRAb, thyroid ultrasound and orbital computed tomography formed the basis of the diagnosis. Trizol reagent was used to extract the total RNA, and its quality was then checked on an Agilent 2100 Bioanalyzer.

This chain is built from TRBV5-1 and TRBJ1-2, with TRBD1 tentatively as D gene (6 bases match). The clonotype comes from an adult man with Graves' hyperthyroidism. Sample: peripheral blood or thyroid tissue (not recorded which). The sequenced DNA is TGCGCCAGCAGCCTCGGACAGCTCGCTAACTATGGCTACACCTTC. The translation is CASSLGQLANYGYTF.